This record covers a single TCR beta chain. The antigen is undetermined. The sample comes from a study of siplizumab effects on memory and regulatory T cells. Overall study findings and caveats: Naive versus memory phenotype went unassigned for roughly 80-96% of proliferating CD4+ or CD8+ clones. Under siplizumab, alloreactive sequences traced to unstimulated CD4+ memory cells were significantly reduced.

The CDR3 has 17 amino acids. CDR1 is SGDLS and CDR2 is YYNGEE in the germline V gene. V lost 4 bases, J lost 8 bases, and 11 bases stayed unmatched. Every sample had roughly 93,000 of its TCR templates assayed. The method was immunoSEQ multiplex PCR; TCRdb's version includes in-frame clones alone and lacks a portion of them. The table shows tens of thousands of clones, with about 90% occurring only once. The V gene is TRBV9, the J gene TRBJ2-1, with TRBD2 identical over 14 bases. Sequencing input: naive CD8+ T cells sorted from blood. This receptor was obtained from a human donor in good health. Here the CDR3 DNA reads TGTGCCAGCAGCACCCCCCCGGGACTAGCGGGAGTAGATGAGCAGTTCTTC. Amino acid sequence: CASSTPPGLAGVDEQFF.